The 30 T cell receptor beta chains below come from one sample, sequenced in a study of T cell responses to AZD1222 COVID-19 vaccine. The protocol was immunoSEQ multiplex PCR, while the TCRdb copy is restricted to in-frame clones and leaves out a portion. The repertoire includes under 150,000 clones, around 94% of them detected once, and less than 9.5% sits in the top ten. The sample here was peripheral blood, taken 28 days after the second AZD1222 dose. These receptor sequences come from an adult who received the AZD1222 COVID-19 vaccine.

DNA of the CDR3: TGTGCCAGCTCGAGACAGTCTTCAAGCTCTGGAAACACCATATATTTT. Translated: CASSRQSSSSGNTIYF. V usage is TRBV18 and J usage is TRBJ1-3; weak D call: TRBD1 (5 bases). Germline lookup yields CDR1 KGHSH and CDR2 LQKENI. The CDR3 length is 16 residues. V was cut by 6 bases and J by 0 bases, with 15 bases left in between.

This sequence joins TRBV28 and TRBJ1-5; possibly TRBD1 for D (5 bases). Trimming took 2 bases from V and 6 from J, leaving 17 bases between them. The CDR3 totals 16 residues. Per germline, CDR1 MDHEN and CDR2 SYDVKM. In DNA, the CDR3 is TGTGCCAGCAGTTTAATAGGGTCAGGGAAGGGTCAGCCCCAGCATTTT. Translation gives CASSLIGSGKGQPQHF.

The rearrangement links TRBV4-1 to TRBJ1-1; 9 bases are a match to TRBD1. The CDR3 length is 16 residues. The germline V gene has CDR1 MGHRA and CDR2 YSYEKL. The V segment lost 2 bases and the J segment 4 bases; nucleotides outside the gene matches: 8. CDR3 DNA sequence: TGCGCCAGCAGCCAAATACCGGGACAGGGAATCACTGAAGCTTTCTTT. It translates to CASSQIPGQGITEAFF.

This sequence joins TRBV25-1 and TRBJ1-2; perhaps TRBD1 as D (5 bases). Germline V gene lookup returns CDR1 MGHDK and CDR2 SYGVNS. Between the trimmed V and J ends, which lost 4 bases and 0 bases, there was a span of 18 bases. The CDR3 contains 17 residues. CDR3 sequence (DNA): TGTGCCAGCAGTGCTCTTGGGGGGGGGAAATCTAACTATGGCTACACCTTC. This sequence encodes CASSALGGGKSNYGYTF.

The rearrangement uses TRBV3-1 (or the pseudogene TRBV3-2) and TRBJ1-2, with D possibly matching TRBD1 (5 bases). The germline gives CDR1 LGHDT, CDR2 YNNKEL (reference sequence). This CDR3 region has 14 residues. V shed 2 bases and J shed 2 bases, with 9 bases lying between them. CDR3 region: CASSQFPGNYGYTF. The CDR3 nucleotides are TGTGCCAGCAGCCAATTTCCAGGGAACTATGGCTACACCTTC.

This chain connects TRBV6-5 to TRBJ2-2, with D perhaps matching TRBD1 (5 bases). CDR1 and CDR2 (germline): MNHEY, SVGAGI. V was clipped by 4 bases and J by 4 bases, with 10 bases between them. CDR3 length: 14 residues. This CDR3 is CASSLRQFTGELFF. The CDR3 DNA follows: TGTGCCAGCAGTTTGAGACAGTTCACCGGGGAGCTGTTTTTT.

The genes are TRBV9 and TRBJ2-1, with TRBD2 identical over 8 bases. This CDR3 contains 16 residues. With 3 bases clipped from V and 4 bases from J, the junction kept 9 bases outside the gene matches. Germline loops: CDR1 SGDLS, CDR2 YYNGEE. CDR3 residues: CASSGLGGGWYNEQFF. CDR3 sequence (DNA): TGTGCCAGCAGCGGACTTGGCGGGGGGTGGTACAATGAGCAGTTCTTC.

The chain employs TRBV11-3 and TRBJ1-1; no reliable D call. The CDR3 runs 13 residues. Trimming pared 3 bases from V and 3 bases from J, leaving 8 bases between. Germline V lookup: CDR1 SGHNT, CDR2 YENEEA. DNA for the CDR3: TGTGCCAGCAGCTTTGAAGCGGACACTGAAGCTTTCTTT. Its translation is CASSFEADTEAFF.

V gene TRBV7-9 combines with J gene TRBJ2-5; D gene ambiguous. Germline CDR1 is SEHNR and CDR2 is FQNEAQ (reference sequence). V was shortened by 5 bases and J by 2 bases, with 21 bases between the two germline ends. This CDR3 has 17 residues. The CDR3 DNA reads as TGTGCCAGCAGCCCCCACCCTAGAGGCAGGTTACAAGAGACCCAGTACTTC. Encoded protein: CASSPHPRGRLQETQYF.

This clone has a handful of counts. V is TRBV7-9 and J is TRBJ2-7; 8 bases map to TRBD1. The V and J ends lost 5 bases and 7 bases, in that order; junction bases with no gene match: 13. This CDR3 is 15 amino acids long. CDR1 is SEHNR and CDR2 is FQNEAQ in the germline V gene (reference sequence). The CDR3 bases are TGTGCCAGCAGCCCCAGGACAGGGCGTTCGGGAGAGCAGTACTTC. This codes for CASSPRTGRSGEQYF.

The rearrangement links TRBV19 to TRBJ1-1; D not resolved. Germline V gene sequence: CDR1 LNHDA, CDR2 SQIVND (reference sequence). This CDR3 comprises 14 residues. Between the trimmed V and J ends, which lost 7 bases and 1 base, there was a span of 13 bases. The CDR3: CASIGTQTNTEAFF. CDR3 in DNA: TGTGCCAGTATCGGCACACAGACGAACACTGAAGCTTTCTTT.

This sequence joins TRBV3-1 (or the pseudogene TRBV3-2) and TRBJ2-7, with TRBD1 matching over 8 bases. Trimming took 7 bases from V and 1 from J; bases not matched to a gene: 18. The length of the CDR3 is 18 residues. The germline CDR1 and CDR2 sequences are LGHDT and YNNKEL (reference sequence). The CDR3, as DNA: TGTGCCAGCATTCGTCGGCAGGGGGCATCTCAAATTTCCTACGAGCAGTACGTC. This translates into CASIRRQGASQISYEQYV.

The chain employs TRBV19 and TRBJ1-1; D is perhaps TRBD1 (5 bases). The V end lost 7 bases, the J end lost 1 base, and 13 bases lay between the germline ends. The germline CDR1 and CDR2 sequences are LNHDA and SQIVND (reference sequence). This CDR3 comprises 14 residues. The CDR3 DNA is TGTGCCAGTACACTCCTAGGGGAGAACACTGAAGCTTTCTTT. Its translation: CASTLLGENTEAFF.

The chain couples TRBV6-2 or TRBV6-3 to TRBJ2-2; 9 bases are shared with TRBD1. Germline loops: CDR1 MNHEY, CDR2 SVGEGT. The CDR3 has 17 residues. The junction had 13 bases not matched to a gene; V was cut back by 6 bases and J by 5 bases. This CDR3 is CASRPDRGTDWTGELFF. CDR3 nucleotides: TGTGCCAGCAGGCCTGACAGGGGGACGGATTGGACCGGGGAGCTGTTTTTT.

CDR3 residues: CASSLGSTDTQYF. CDR3 DNA: TGTGCCAGCAGCTTGGGCAGCACAGATACGCAGTATTTT. The rearrangement links TRBV5-8 to TRBJ2-3; no firm D call. Germline V gene sequence: CDR1 SGHTS, CDR2 YDEGEE. The V end was cut by 0 bases, the J end by 0 bases, with 2 bases between. This CDR3 has 13 amino acids.

Remarks on this clone: Other DNA sequences in this specimen translate into the identical CDR3. The gene calls are TRBV4-2 and TRBJ1-1, with D perhaps matching TRBD1 (5 bases). The V gene's germline CDR1 is LGHNA and CDR2 YNFKEQ. Trimming removed 1 base from V and 1 base from J, with 7 bases in between. The CDR3 consists of 14 residues. The CDR3 sequence: CASSQADRNTEAFF. DNA for the CDR3: TGTGCCAGCAGCCAAGCAGACAGGAACACTGAAGCTTTCTTT.

The table lists this clone with many counts. V gene TRBV29-1 combines with J gene TRBJ1-6; 8 bases are a match to TRBD1. The CDR3 contains 13 residues. The trim removed 6 bases at V and 9 bases at J, leaving 7 bases unmatched. Germline V gene lookup returns CDR1 SQVTM and CDR2 ANQGSEA. The CDR3 is CSVQDREGSPLHF. CDR3 DNA: TGCAGCGTCCAGGACAGGGAGGGTTCACCCCTCCACTTT.

The rearrangement joins TRBV7-2 to TRBJ2-5; no definite D call. Trimming shortened V by 0 bases and J by 5 bases, and 13 bases separated the two germline ends. Germline CDR1 reads SGHTA; CDR2 reads FQGNSA. The CDR3 consists of 15 residues. The CDR3 sequence is CASSLAHHQGETQYF. In DNA, the CDR3 is TGTGCCAGCAGCTTAGCTCACCACCAAGGCGAGACCCAGTACTTC.

The rearrangement joins TRBV19 to TRBJ1-5; 8 nucleotides match TRBD1. The CDR3 runs to 17 residues. Germline CDR1 is LNHDA and CDR2 is SQIVND (reference sequence). Trimming cost V 10 bases and J 0 bases; bases outside gene matches: 14. The CDR3 DNA sequence: TGTGCCACCACCTCGACAGGGGAATTTATTAGCAATCAGCCCCAGCATTTT. Its protein product is CATTSTGEFISNQPQHF.

The count of this clone is one. One end of the junction fails to match germline, which may point to a read error. The sample contains more than one DNA sequence encoding this CDR3. The rearrangement uses TRBV7-6 and TRBJ2-2; D uncertain. Looked up from germline, CDR1 is SGHVS and CDR2 is FNYEAQ. The CDR3 runs 16 residues. In nucleotides, the CDR3 is TGTGCTAGCACCCTCATGACCCCGGAGAACACCGGGGAGCTGTTTTTT. As protein: CASTLMTPENTGELFF.

The genes are TRBV7-9 and TRBJ1-1; D possibly corresponds to TRBD1 (5 bases). V lost 3 bases and J 1 base, leaving 9 bases between the germline ends. CDR1 is SEHNR and CDR2 is FQNEAQ in the germline V gene (reference sequence). The CDR3 covers 14 residues. CDR3 residues: CASSLDGANTEAFF. CDR3 in DNA: TGTGCCAGCAGCTTGGATGGGGCGAACACTGAAGCTTTCTTT.

The chain couples TRBV18 to TRBJ1-4; D is unresolved. V gave up 2 bases and J gave up 4 bases, with 2 bases separating them. The CDR3 runs to 12 residues. Germline V gene data show CDR1 as KGHSH and CDR2 as LQKENI. The CDR3 region is CASSPSNEKLFF. CDR3 DNA: TGTGCCAGCTCACCAAGTAATGAAAAACTGTTTTTT.

The chain combines TRBV6-5 with TRBJ2-2, with TRBD2 matching over 7 bases. CDR3 length equals 15 residues. V dropped 3 bases and J dropped 7; count of bases not matched to a gene: 8. Germline CDR1 and CDR2: MNHEY and SVGAGI. CDR3 region: CASSYSSGVGGELFF. Written as DNA, the CDR3 is TGTGCCAGCAGTTATTCCAGCGGGGTGGGCGGGGAGCTGTTTTTT.

This clone was observed once. The rearrangement joins TRBV5-1 to TRBJ1-5; maybe TRBD1 (6 bases). Germline V gene sequence: CDR1 SGHRS, CDR2 YFSETQ. Deletions cut 4 bases from V and 0 bases from J, with 11 bases between. The CDR3 extends over 15 amino acids. CDR3 protein: CASSIGTTSNQPQHF. The CDR3 DNA follows: TGCGCCAGCAGCATAGGGACAACTAGCAATCAGCCCCAGCATTTT.

In this sample, this clone turned up a few times. The gene calls are TRBV7-2 and TRBJ1-2; D perhaps matches TRBD1 (5 bases). Trimming left V 5 bases short and J 1 base short, with 14 bases between. This CDR3 has 15 residues. Germline-derived CDR1 and CDR2 are SGHTA and FQGNSA. This chain's CDR3 is CASSPGGGYNYGYTF. In DNA, the CDR3 is TGTGCCAGCAGCCCCGGGGGGGGGTATAACTATGGCTACACCTTC.

This chain joins TRBV30 and TRBJ1-5, with no clear D. CDR3 length: 14 amino acids. CDR1 is GTSNPN and CDR2 is SVGIG in the germline V gene (reference sequence). Trimming took 0 bases from V and 7 from J, leaving 13 bases between them. The CDR3 here is CAWSVAQARQPQHF. CDR3 coding DNA: TGTGCCTGGAGTGTAGCGCAGGCCAGACAGCCCCAGCATTTT.

The chain combines TRBV6-6 with TRBJ2-6; TRBD2 might be the D (5 bases). The CDR3 is 16 amino acids. CDR1 MNHNY and CDR2 SVGAGI come from the germline V gene (reference sequence). V was clipped by 10 bases and J by 4 bases, with 20 bases between them. The CDR3: CATFLTGTVGANVLTF. CDR3 coding DNA: TGTGCCACCTTCTTGACGGGAACGGTGGGGGCCAACGTCCTGACTTTC.

This chain uses TRBV7-2 with TRBJ2-2; D uncertain. The germline V gene encodes CDR1 SGHTA and CDR2 FQGNSA. The length of the CDR3 is 14 residues. Trimming left V 1 base short and J 1 base short, with 4 bases between. CDR3 nucleotide sequence: TGTGCCAGCAGCTTAGATTTGAACACCGGGGAGCTGTTTTTT. Translating it yields CASSLDLNTGELFF.

The V and J genes are TRBV4-3 and TRBJ1-4; D remains ambiguous. The CDR3 extends over 17 amino acids. CDR1 LGHNA and CDR2 YSLEER come from the germline V gene. Between the trimmed V and J ends, which lost 0 bases and 4 bases, there was a span of 15 bases. The CDR3 DNA is TGCGCCAGCAGCCAAGATTCTAAAAACAGTTTTAATGAAAAACTGTTTTTT. Amino acids: CASSQDSKNSFNEKLFF.

The V gene is TRBV5-6, the J gene TRBJ2-7; 8 bases fit TRBD1. Germline values: CDR1 SGHDT, CDR2 YYEEEE. The CDR3 spans 14 residues. V was clipped by 2 bases and J by 6 bases; unmatched bases: 7. The CDR3 DNA follows: TGTGCCAGCAGCTTAAAGGACAGGGACCGCGAGCAGTACGTC. Translation: CASSLKDRDREQYV.